One sample yielded the 7 T cell receptor beta chains listed below, sequenced in a study of T cells in Graves' hyperthyroidism and ophthalmopathy. Amplified TCR beta CDR3 regions derived from RNA transcripts. TCR CDR3 underwent first-round RT-PCR with the HTBI primer set. TCRdb re-derived calls from the multiplex PCR reads in MiXCR, one entry per CDR3 protein. The data hold about 640,000 distinct CDR3 sequences, with 13% to 15% observed a single time. The sequenced sample was blood. These receptors originate from a woman in her fifties or sixties with Graves' ophthalmopathy.

This clonotype was recorded at least ten times. The rearrangement uses TRBV20-1 and TRBJ2-5, with 7 bases fitting TRBD1. This CDR3 contains 16 residues. Trimming at V came to 5 bases and at J to 1 base, leaving 13 bases not matched to a gene. CDR1 and CDR2 from the germline V gene are DFQATT and SNEGSKA (reference sequence). The CDR3 sequence is CSAQPLDRAAQETQYF. The CDR3 DNA reads TGCAGTGCTCAGCCCTTAGACAGGGCAGCCCAAGAGACCCAGTACTTC.

This clonotype was found a few times. The chain couples TRBV9 to TRBJ2-3; D remains ambiguous. The CDR3 totals 12 residues. The germline gives CDR1 SGDLS, CDR2 YYNGEE. The V and J ends lost 5 bases and 6 bases respectively, with 10 bases between them. CDR3 sequence (DNA): TGTGCCAGCAGTGGTAGTTTTGATACGCAGTATTTT. This translates into CASSGSFDTQYF.

This clonotype came up many times. The gene calls are TRBV20-1 and TRBJ2-2; TRBD2 matches at 9 bases. The trim removed 6 bases at V and 9 bases at J, leaving 8 bases unmatched. Per the germline V gene, CDR1 is DFQATT and CDR2 is SNEGSKA (reference sequence). This CDR3 has 13 amino acids. This CDR3 reads CSAPGLASRELFF. The CDR3 nucleotides read TGCAGTGCCCCGGGACTAGCATCGCGGGAGCTGTTTTTT.

Worth noting for this clonotype: Compared with germline, one end of the junction differs, possibly owing to a read error. V is TRBV4-2 and J is TRBJ2-1; 11 bases match TRBD2. Germline CDR1 is LGHNA and CDR2 is YNFKEQ. The CDR3 runs to 20 residues. The CDR3 sequence is CASSHSGVAGGLNSHNEQFF. CDR3 coding DNA: TGTGCCAGCAGCCATAGCGGAGTAGCGGGAGGGCTAAACTCCCACAATGAGCAGTTCTTC.

This clonotype appeared many times. The chain employs TRBV10-3 and TRBJ2-3, with 10 bases fitting TRBD2. Germline lookup yields CDR1 ENHRY and CDR2 SYGVKD. With 0 bases clipped from V and 3 bases from J, the junction kept 6 bases outside the gene matches. The CDR3 runs 17 residues. Here the CDR3 reads CAISESSGTSVTDTQYF. The CDR3 DNA sequence: TGTGCCATCAGTGAGTCGAGTGGGACTAGCGTGACAGATACGCAGTATTTT.

CDR3 bases: TGTGCCAGCAGTTACTCGCCACGGAATTTGTTCTTC. Encoded protein: CASSYSPRNLFF. The chain uses TRBV6-2 or TRBV6-3 and TRBJ2-1; D is unresolved. With 0 bases removed from V and 15 bases from J, the gap between germline ends came to 12 bases. The germline V gene has CDR1 MNHEY and CDR2 SVGEGT. The CDR3 totals 12 residues.

The table lists this clonotype with many counts. The chain recombines TRBV11-3 with TRBJ2-2; 12 positions agree with TRBD2. J was trimmed by 4 bases and V by 5 bases; bases with no gene match: 5. The CDR3 is made up of 16 amino acids. Per the germline V gene, CDR1 is SGHNT and CDR2 is YENEEA. The CDR3 bases are TGTGCCAGCAGCCAAGGACTAGCGGGGTCCACCGGGGAGCTGTTTTTT. This encodes CASSQGLAGSTGELFF. The full variable domain, its missing parts supplied by reference TRBV11-3 and TRBJ2-2, is EAGVVQSPRYKIIEKKQPVAFWCNPISGHNTLYWYLQNLGQGPELLIRYENEEAVDDSQLPKDRFSAERLKGVDSTLKIQPAELGDSAVYLCASSQGLAGSTGELFFGEGSRLTVL.